This is a list of T cell receptor beta chains from one sample in a study of T cell responses to AZD1222 COVID-19 vaccine. TCRdb keeps only in-frame clones here, not all; method: immunoSEQ multiplex PCR. The sample carries about 150,000 clones, about nine tenths recorded once. The sequenced sample was peripheral blood, obtained on day 0 of AZD1222 vaccination. These receptors originate from an adult in good health. Each CDR3 is given with its conserved first and last residue. A D gene is named only where the DNA matches it firmly. Clone size appears in some rows only: once, few, many, or a class for an expanded clone.

j_gene: TRBJ2-4; v_gene: TRBV6-2/TRBV6-3; d_gene: NA; abundance: NA; CDR3nt: TGTGCCAGCAACCCTCGTTTTGCCAAAAACATTCAGTACTTC; CDR3aa: CASNPRFAKNIQYF
j_gene: TRBJ2-5; v_gene: TRBV4-1; d_gene: TRBD1; abundance: NA; CDR3nt: TGCGCCAGCAGCCAGACAGGGGGGGTAGGGGAGACCCAGTACTTC; CDR3aa: CASSQTGGVGETQYF
j_gene: TRBJ2-7; v_gene: TRBV9; d_gene: TRBD1; abundance: NA; CDR3nt: TGTGCCAGCAGCGTCGGGACAGGGGACGAGCAGTACTTC; CDR3aa: CASSVGTGDEQYF
j_gene: TRBJ2-3; v_gene: TRBV9; d_gene: NA; abundance: NA; CDR3nt: TGTGCCAGCAGCGCAGAAGGCAGGATCGGGGATACGCAGTATTTT; CDR3aa: CASSAEGRIGDTQYF
j_gene: TRBJ1-1; v_gene: TRBV6-5; d_gene: NA; abundance: NA; CDR3nt: TGTGCCAGCACAGCCACTGAAGCTTTCTTT; CDR3aa: CASTATEAFF
j_gene: TRBJ1-1; v_gene: TRBV7-9; d_gene: NA; abundance: NA; CDR3nt: TGTGCCAGCAGCTTTACTAGAAATGAAGCTTTCTTT; CDR3aa: CASSFTRNEAFF
j_gene: TRBJ2-7; v_gene: TRBV28; d_gene: NA; abundance: NA; CDR3nt: TGTGCCAGCAGTTTAGGTTCGGGCGGTTTGGACGAGCAGTACTTC; CDR3aa: CASSLGSGGLDEQYF
j_gene: TRBJ1-6; v_gene: TRBV7-2; d_gene: NA; abundance: NA; CDR3nt: TGTGCCAGCAGCTTAGTAGGACAATTCTATAATTCACCCCTCCACTTT; CDR3aa: CASSLVGQFYNSPLHF
j_gene: TRBJ2-7; v_gene: TRBV10-3; d_gene: TRBD1; abundance: NA; CDR3nt: TGTGCCATCAGTGACAAGACAGGGGGCTTAGGGGAGCAGTACTTC; CDR3aa: CAISDKTGGLGEQYF
j_gene: TRBJ1-1; v_gene: TRBV12-3/TRBV12-4; d_gene: NA; abundance: NA; CDR3nt: TGTGCCAGCAGACTACCGTCGATCCCTGAAGCTTTCTTT; CDR3aa: CASRLPSIPEAFF
j_gene: TRBJ1-6; v_gene: TRBV7-9; d_gene: NA; abundance: NA; CDR3nt: TGTGCCAGCAGCTTAAGTACGGGGTCACCCCTCCACTTT; CDR3aa: CASSLSTGSPLHF
j_gene: TRBJ2-7; v_gene: TRBV30; d_gene: NA; abundance: NA; CDR3nt: TGTGCCTGGAGTTATGGGACCGAGCAGTACTTC; CDR3aa: CAWSYGTEQYF
j_gene: TRBJ1-3; v_gene: TRBV27; d_gene: NA; abundance: NA; CDR3nt: TGTGCCAGCAGTTTAGACAACTCCTCTGGAAACACCATATATTTT; CDR3aa: CASSLDNSSGNTIYF
j_gene: TRBJ2-7; v_gene: TRBV28; d_gene: NA; abundance: NA; CDR3nt: TGTGCCAGCAGACGGGGTACAGGGATCTACGAGCAGTACTTC; CDR3aa: CASRRGTGIYEQYF
j_gene: TRBJ1-1; v_gene: TRBV4-3; d_gene: NA; abundance: few; CDR3nt: TGCGCCAGCAGCCAAGTACAGAACACTGAAGCTTTCTTT; CDR3aa: CASSQVQNTEAFF
j_gene: TRBJ2-2; v_gene: TRBV11-3; d_gene: TRBD1; abundance: NA; CDR3nt: TGTGCCAGCAGCCCTGGACAGGGCGCGAACACCGGGGAGCTGTTTTTT; CDR3aa: CASSPGQGANTGELFF
j_gene: TRBJ2-3; v_gene: TRBV7-2; d_gene: TRBD2; abundance: NA; CDR3nt: TGTGCCAGCAGCCGCTGGAGGGGAGGGACAGATACGCAGTATTTT; CDR3aa: CASSRWRGGTDTQYF
j_gene: TRBJ1-2; v_gene: TRBV2; d_gene: NA; abundance: few; CDR3nt: TGTGCCAGCAGTGTGAGTAGCTATGGCTACACCTTC; CDR3aa: CASSVSSYGYTF
j_gene: TRBJ1-2; v_gene: TRBV9; d_gene: NA; abundance: NA; CDR3nt: TGTGCCAGCAGCGTAGGACAGAACTATGGCTACACCTTC; CDR3aa: CASSVGQNYGYTF
j_gene: TRBJ1-2; v_gene: TRBV10-3; d_gene: NA; abundance: NA; CDR3nt: TGTGCCATCAGTGGGATAGGGGTTGGAAGCTATGGCTACACCTTC; CDR3aa: CAISGIGVGSYGYTF
j_gene: TRBJ1-5; v_gene: TRBV28; d_gene: NA; abundance: NA; CDR3nt: TGTGCCAGCAGTTTATATGGAGGGGGGGGTCAGCCCCAGCATTTT; CDR3aa: CASSLYGGGGQPQHF
j_gene: TRBJ2-1; v_gene: TRBV7-2; d_gene: TRBD2; abundance: NA; CDR3nt: TGTGCCAGCAGCGCTCCGCGAGTAGCGGGAGGGGAGCAGTTCTTC; CDR3aa: CASSAPRVAGGEQFF
j_gene: TRBJ1-5; v_gene: TRBV5-5; d_gene: NA; abundance: NA; CDR3nt: TGTGCCAGCAGCTTGGGTGGCACAAGCAATCAGCCCCAGCATTTT; CDR3aa: CASSLGGTSNQPQHF
j_gene: TRBJ1-1; v_gene: TRBV27; d_gene: NA; abundance: NA; CDR3nt: TGTGCCAGCAGCACCATTACCCCCCTTCAGGGGTCCCACACTGAAGCTTTCTTT; CDR3aa: CASSTITPLQGSHTEAFF
j_gene: TRBJ2-1; v_gene: TRBV27; d_gene: NA; abundance: NA; CDR3nt: TGTGCCAGCAGTTTATCTGCGGACAGTACCTACAATGAGCAGTTCTTC; CDR3aa: CASSLSADSTYNEQFF
j_gene: TRBJ2-1; v_gene: TRBV4-1; d_gene: NA; abundance: NA; CDR3nt: TGCGCCAGCAGCCAAGGACCTGATGAGCAGTTCTTC; CDR3aa: CASSQGPDEQFF
j_gene: TRBJ1-4; v_gene: TRBV28; d_gene: NA; abundance: once; CDR3nt: TGTGCCAGCAGTTTTGTGCTCCATGCAACTAATGAAAAACTGTTTTTT; CDR3aa: CASSFVLHATNEKLFF
j_gene: TRBJ2-3; v_gene: TRBV4-3; d_gene: TRBD2; abundance: NA; CDR3nt: TGCGCCAGCAGCCAAGCCATTGGACTAGCGGGACCCTCTAGCACAGATACGCAGTATTTT; CDR3aa: CASSQAIGLAGPSSTDTQYF
j_gene: TRBJ2-7; v_gene: TRBV6-5; d_gene: TRBD2; abundance: NA; CDR3nt: TGTGCCAGCAGTTACCAGGGGCTAGCGGGAGACGAGCAGTACTTC; CDR3aa: CASSYQGLAGDEQYF
j_gene: TRBJ1-5; v_gene: TRBV28; d_gene: NA; abundance: NA; CDR3nt: TGTGCCAGCAGTTTTTTGCAGGCCAATCAGCCCCAGCATTTT; CDR3aa: CASSFLQANQPQHF
j_gene: TRBJ2-1; v_gene: TRBV4-1; d_gene: TRBD2; abundance: NA; CDR3nt: TGCGCCAGCAGCAACGTAGCGGGAGCCCAATCGTGGCAGTTCTTC; CDR3aa: CASSNVAGAQSWQFF
j_gene: TRBJ1-5; v_gene: TRBV27; d_gene: TRBD1; abundance: NA; CDR3nt: TGTGCCAGCAGTCCAGGGACAGGGTGGGGCAATCAGCCCCAGCATTTT; CDR3aa: CASSPGTGWGNQPQHF
j_gene: TRBJ2-1; v_gene: TRBV18; d_gene: TRBD1; abundance: NA; CDR3nt: TGTGCCAGCTCACCAACAGTAGGACAGGGGTACAATGAGCAGTTCTTC; CDR3aa: CASSPTVGQGYNEQFF
j_gene: TRBJ2-2; v_gene: TRBV10-3; d_gene: NA; abundance: NA; CDR3nt: TGTGCCATCAGTTCGACAGACACCGGGGAGCTGTTTTTT; CDR3aa: CAISSTDTGELFF
j_gene: TRBJ1-5; v_gene: TRBV5-1; d_gene: NA; abundance: once; CDR3nt: TGCGCCAGCAGCTTGGCAGGGGTCGGGCAGCCCCAGCATTTT; CDR3aa: CASSLAGVGQPQHF